This T cell receptor (beta chain) was sequenced for a study of blood T cell repertoires in COVID-19. About the study: Acute-phase and convalescent COVID-19 samples originated in the United States, Italy and Spain. Sample material is recorded as cDNA or gDNA derived from T cells, B-cell-depleted T cells, or PBMCs.

This clone was observed a single time. Participants were aged about 18 to 100 years from 24 US areas. The protocol was immunoSEQ multiplex PCR, while the TCRdb copy is restricted to in-frame clones and leaves out a portion. The sample holds around 450,000 clones; roughly nine tenths are singletons and the top ten take almost 2%. The ends lost 4 bases at V and 2 bases at J; junction bases unmatched: 5. Looked up from germline, CDR1 is SQVTM and CDR2 is ANQGSEA. The CDR3 is 14 residues long. The receptor's source is a woman aged 18-29 years with acute COVID-19. The genes are TRBV29-1 and TRBJ2-3; 8 bases agree with TRBD2. Sequencing input: PBMCs or T cells enriched from blood (not recorded which). The CDR3 DNA follows: TGCAGCGTTGTAAGCGGGGGTTACACAGATACGCAGTATTTT. It specifies CSVVSGGYTDTQYF.